What follows describes a single T cell receptor beta chain. The source material, RNA transcripts, was used to amplify TCR beta CDR3 regions. HTBI primers were employed in a first-round RT-PCR of the TCR CDR3. TCRdb passed the multiplex PCR reads through MiXCR, listing each CDR3 protein once. The top ten hold about 28% of the sample, which has around 97,000 distinct CDR3 sequences, approximately 50% seen once. The data stem from a study of T cells in Graves' hyperthyroidism and ophthalmopathy. Germline loops: CDR1 SGDLS, CDR2 YYNGEE. The ends were cut back, 0 bases at V and 4 bases at J, with 10 bases in the middle. This CDR3 comprises 14 residues. In patients aged 18 to 65, hyperthyroidism was newly diagnosed, with duration under 2 months. The authors obtained PBMCs from 7.5 to 10 ml of fresh peripheral blood.

The rearrangement uses TRBV9 and TRBJ1-2; possibly TRBD1 for D (5 bases). The material sequenced was blood. The source is a man in his forties with Graves' hyperthyroidism. The DNA for the CDR3 is TGTGCCAGCAGCGTAGTCGACAGCTTCTATGGCTACACCTTC. Translating gives CASSVVDSFYGYTF.